The source of this T cell receptor beta chain is a study of blood T cell repertoires in COVID-19. Looking at the study overall: T cells, B-cell-depleted T cells, or PBMCs supplied cDNA or gDNA.

Repertoires were generated with immunoSEQ multiplex PCR, while TCRdb's copy carries only in-frame clones and drops some. Of roughly 150,000 clones detected, 84% appear once; the ten largest clones hold around 7.8%. CDR1 and CDR2 (germline): SGHNT, YYREEE (reference sequence). This CDR3 is built from 14 residues. Trimming pared 2 bases from V and 0 bases from J, leaving 8 bases between. The sample taken for sequencing was peripheral blood. The chain couples TRBV5-4 to TRBJ1-2; D perhaps matches TRBD1 (5 bases). The clonotype originates from a human donor in a cohort sampled during active COVID-19. Written as DNA, the CDR3 is TGTGCCAGCAGCTTCGACAGAGCTAACTATGGCTACACCTTC. It specifies CASSFDRANYGYTF.